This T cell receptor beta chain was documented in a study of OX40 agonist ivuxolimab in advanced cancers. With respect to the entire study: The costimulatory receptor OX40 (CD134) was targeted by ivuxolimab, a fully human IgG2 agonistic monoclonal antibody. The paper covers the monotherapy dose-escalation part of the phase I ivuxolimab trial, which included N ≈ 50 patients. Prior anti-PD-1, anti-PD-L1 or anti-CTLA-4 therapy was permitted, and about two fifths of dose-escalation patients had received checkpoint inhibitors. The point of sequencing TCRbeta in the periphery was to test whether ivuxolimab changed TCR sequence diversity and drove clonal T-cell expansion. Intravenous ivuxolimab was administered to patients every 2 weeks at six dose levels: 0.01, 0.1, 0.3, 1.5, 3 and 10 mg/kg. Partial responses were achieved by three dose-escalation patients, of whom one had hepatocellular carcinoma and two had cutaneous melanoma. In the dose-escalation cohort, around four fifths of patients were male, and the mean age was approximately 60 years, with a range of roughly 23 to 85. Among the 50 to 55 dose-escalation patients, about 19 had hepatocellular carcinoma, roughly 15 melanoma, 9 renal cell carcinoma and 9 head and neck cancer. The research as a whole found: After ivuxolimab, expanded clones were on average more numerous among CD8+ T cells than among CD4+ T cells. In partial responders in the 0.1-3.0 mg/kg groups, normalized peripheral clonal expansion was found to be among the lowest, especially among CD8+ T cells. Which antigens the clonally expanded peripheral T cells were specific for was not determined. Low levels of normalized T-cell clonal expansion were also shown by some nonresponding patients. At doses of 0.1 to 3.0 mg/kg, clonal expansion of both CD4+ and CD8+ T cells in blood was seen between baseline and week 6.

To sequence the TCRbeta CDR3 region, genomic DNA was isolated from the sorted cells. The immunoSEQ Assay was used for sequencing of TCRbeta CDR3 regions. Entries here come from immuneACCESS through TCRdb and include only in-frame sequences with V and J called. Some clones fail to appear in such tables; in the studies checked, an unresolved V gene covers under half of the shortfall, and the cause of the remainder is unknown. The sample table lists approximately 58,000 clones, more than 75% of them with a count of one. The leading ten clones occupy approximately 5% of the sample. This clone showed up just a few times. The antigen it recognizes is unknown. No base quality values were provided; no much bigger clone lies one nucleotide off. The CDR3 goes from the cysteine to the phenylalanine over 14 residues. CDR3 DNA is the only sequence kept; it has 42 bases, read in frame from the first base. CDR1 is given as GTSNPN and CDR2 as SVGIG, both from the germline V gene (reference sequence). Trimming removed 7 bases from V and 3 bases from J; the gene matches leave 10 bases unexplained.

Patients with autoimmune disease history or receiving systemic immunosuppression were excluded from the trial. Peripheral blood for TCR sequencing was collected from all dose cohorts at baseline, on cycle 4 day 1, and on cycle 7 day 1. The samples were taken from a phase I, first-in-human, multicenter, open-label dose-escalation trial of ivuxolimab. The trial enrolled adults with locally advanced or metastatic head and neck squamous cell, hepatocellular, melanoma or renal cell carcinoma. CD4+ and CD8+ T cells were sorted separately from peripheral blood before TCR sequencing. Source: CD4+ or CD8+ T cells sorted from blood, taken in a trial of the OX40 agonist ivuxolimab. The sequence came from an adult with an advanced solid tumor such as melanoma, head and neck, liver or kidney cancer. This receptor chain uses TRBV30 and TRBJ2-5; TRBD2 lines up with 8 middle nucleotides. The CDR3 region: CAFTAGTREETQYF. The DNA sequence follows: TGTGCCTTTACCGCGGGGACTAGGGAAGAGACCCAGTACTTC.